The TCR gamma chain described here comes from a study of gamma-delta chains in newborns, infants, children. Turning to the study itself: Innate gammadelta T cells reportedly expand polyclonally right after birth, driven by microbial exposure, per the title.

This clone was observed a few times. A single base separates this from a much larger clone, so it may be a read error. The sample holds other DNA sequences that translate to the same CDR3. TCRdb re-called the reads with CATT. This table has approximately 700 gamma-chain clones, 1.4% to 1.5% appearing once. The receptor comes from a child who was a newborn, infant or young child, either healthy, febrile or measles-vaccinated (not recorded which). The sequencing sample was made of blood.

The CDR3 reads CATWASYYKKLF. As DNA, the CDR3 is TGCGCCACCTGGGCCTCTTATTATAAGAAACTCTTT. This chain connects TRGV5 to TRGJ1 or TRGJ2. The germline gives CDR1 VINAFY, CDR2 YDVSNSKD. The CDR3 covers 12 residues.